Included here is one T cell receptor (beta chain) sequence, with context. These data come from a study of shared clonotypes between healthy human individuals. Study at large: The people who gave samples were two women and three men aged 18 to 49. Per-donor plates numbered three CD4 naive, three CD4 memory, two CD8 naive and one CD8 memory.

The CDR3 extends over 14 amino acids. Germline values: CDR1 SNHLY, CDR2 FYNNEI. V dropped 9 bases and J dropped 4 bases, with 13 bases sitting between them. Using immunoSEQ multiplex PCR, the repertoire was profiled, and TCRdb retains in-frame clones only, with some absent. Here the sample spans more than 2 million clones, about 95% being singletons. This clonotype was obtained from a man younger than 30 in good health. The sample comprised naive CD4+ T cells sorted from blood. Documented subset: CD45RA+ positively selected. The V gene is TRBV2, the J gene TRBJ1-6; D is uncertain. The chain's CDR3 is CASRPTEYNSPLHF. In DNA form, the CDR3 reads TGTGCCAGTAGACCCACAGAGTATAATTCACCCCTCCACTTT.